Listed here are 15 T cell receptor beta chains from one sample, sequenced in a study of T cell changes during pregnancy in multiple sclerosis. Profiling relied on immunoSEQ multiplex PCR, and the TCRdb table lists in-frame clones only, not all of them. In the table there are 30,000 to 35,000 clones, 85% to 90% of which are singletons. This material consisted of CD4+ T cells from peripheral blood mononuclear cells, taken in the third trimester of pregnancy. The receptors originated from a female donor in good health, enrolled as a control in a pregnancy study.

This clone was counted between two and nine times. The chain couples TRBV2 to TRBJ2-1; 8 bases fit TRBD2. Germline CDR1 SNHLY, CDR2 FYNNEI. The junction had 0 bases not matched to a gene; V was cut back by 5 bases and J by 9 bases. CDR3 length: 11 amino acids. The CDR3 spells CASSSGSEQFF. The DNA for the CDR3 is TGTGCCAGCAGTAGCGGGAGTGAGCAGTTCTTC.

The chain recombines TRBV11-2 with TRBJ2-5, with 8 nucleotides matching TRBD2. The CDR3 contains 16 residues. Germline CDR1 SGHAT, CDR2 FQNNGV. The ends lost 0 bases at V and 1 base at J; junction bases unmatched: 4. CDR3 loop: CASSLDRGGPQETQYF. CDR3 DNA: TGTGCCAGCAGCTTAGATCGGGGGGGACCCCAAGAGACCCAGTACTTC.

V usage is TRBV18 and J usage is TRBJ2-2; 7 bases fit TRBD1. The CDR3 contains 15 residues. The trim removed 6 bases at V and 4 bases at J, leaving 8 bases unmatched. Per germline, CDR1 KGHSH and CDR2 LQKENI. The CDR3 is CASSPTGAATGELFF. CDR3 in DNA: TGTGCCAGCTCGCCAACAGGGGCCGCCACCGGGGAGCTGTTTTTT.

The chain has TRBV11-2 and TRBJ1-2; maybe TRBD1 (5 bases). CDR3 length: 16 amino acids. Per germline, CDR1 SGHAT and CDR2 FQNNGV. Trimming took 5 bases from V and 9 from J, leaving 25 bases between them. The CDR3 DNA is TGTGCCAGCAGCCGATGGGATACAGGTTTTAATTGGAGCTACACCTTC. It encodes CASSRWDTGFNWSYTF. Complete variable domain (other parts from reference TRBV11-2 and TRBJ1-2): EAGVAQSPRYKIIEKRQSVAFWCNPISGHATLYWYQQILGQGPKLLIQFQNNGVVDDSQLPKDRFSAERLKGVDSTLKIQPAKLEDSAVYLCASSRWDTGFNWSYTFGSGTRLTVV.

This clone was observed a single time. The chain is built from TRBV7-2 and TRBJ2-7, with TRBD2 matching 9 bases. The germline V gene has CDR1 SGHTA and CDR2 FQGNSA. V lost 6 bases to trimming and J lost 6 bases; unmatched junction nucleotides: 12. CDR3 size: 15 residues. CDR3 sequence reads: CASSFSGRGPFEQYF. In nucleotides, the CDR3 is TGTGCCAGCAGTTTTAGCGGGAGAGGCCCCTTCGAGCAGTACTTC.

This chain connects TRBV5-4 to TRBJ1-1, with D unresolved. This CDR3 spans 14 amino acids. V lost 1 base to trimming and J lost 7 bases, with 14 bases between them. Germline CDR1 is SGHNT and CDR2 is YYREEE (reference sequence). In nucleotides, the CDR3 is TGTGCCAGCAGCTTGAGTGCAGGAATGGATGAAGCTTTCTTT. Amino acids: CASSLSAGMDEAFF.

This chain connects TRBV6-1 to TRBJ1-4; 10 bases fit TRBD1. V lost 8 bases and J lost 4; bases outside the gene matches: 4. CDR3 length equals 14 residues. From germline, CDR1 is MNHNS and CDR2 SASEGT. CDR3 residues: CASWGQGYNEKLFF. DNA of the CDR3: TGTGCCAGCTGGGGACAGGGGTATAATGAAAAACTGTTTTTT.

The V and J genes are TRBV5-4 and TRBJ2-7; D might be TRBD1 (5 bases). V lost 2 bases to trimming and J lost 0 bases, with 9 bases between them. From germline, CDR1 is SGHNT and CDR2 YYREEE (reference sequence). This CDR3 region has 14 residues. Here the CDR3 reads CASSFDSDSYEQYF. DNA of the CDR3: TGTGCCAGCAGCTTCGACAGTGACTCCTACGAGCAGTACTTC.

This chain joins TRBV6-5 and TRBJ1-1; D uncertain. This CDR3 has 13 residues. The ends were cut back, 7 bases at V and 0 bases at J, with 9 bases in the middle. CDR1 is MNHEY and CDR2 is SVGAGI in the germline V gene. The CDR3 is CASTQAVNTEAFF. The CDR3 DNA sequence: TGTGCCAGCACCCAGGCCGTGAACACTGAAGCTTTCTTT.

This clone came up once. The V and J genes are TRBV27 and TRBJ2-1; D is perhaps TRBD1 (5 bases). The V and J ends lost 4 bases and 6 bases respectively, with 19 bases between them. Per germline, CDR1 MNHEY and CDR2 SMNVEV (reference sequence). The CDR3 length is 16 residues. The CDR3 here is CASSSGQGFLVNEQFF. DNA for the CDR3: TGTGCCAGCAGTTCTGGGCAGGGTTTCCTGGTCAATGAGCAGTTCTTC.

The chain uses TRBV6-6 and TRBJ1-1; D is undetermined. This CDR3 comprises 16 residues. Germline lookup yields CDR1 MNHNY and CDR2 SVGAGI (reference sequence). V was cut by 2 bases and J by 6 bases, with 19 bases left in between. The CDR3 DNA reads TGTGCCAGCAGTTACGGTCCGAGCGTTATGTTCCCTGAAGCTTTCTTT. Translated, it gives CASSYGPSVMFPEAFF.

The rearrangement uses TRBV7-2 and TRBJ2-7, with a possible D match to TRBD2 (5 bases). V gave up 5 bases and J gave up 4 bases, with 12 bases separating them. This CDR3 has 13 amino acids. Germline lookup yields CDR1 SGHTA and CDR2 FQGNSA. CDR3 sequence reads: CASSDPPGYEQYF. The DNA of the CDR3 is TGTGCCAGCAGCGACCCACCGGGGTACGAGCAGTACTTC.

The rearrangement uses TRBV30 and TRBJ2-5, with 8 bases identical to TRBD1. The J segment lost 5 bases and the V segment lost 3 bases, leaving 5 bases of the junction unmatched. This CDR3 is 13 amino acids long. Germline loops: CDR1 GTSNPN, CDR2 SVGIG (reference sequence). The CDR3 here is CAWRDRGKETQYF. The CDR3 region has the DNA TGTGCCTGGAGAGACAGGGGAAAGGAGACCCAGTACTTC.

The chain uses TRBV7-9 and TRBJ2-3; no reliable D call. The V gene's germline CDR1 is SEHNR and CDR2 FQNEAQ (reference sequence). This CDR3 spans 10 amino acids. V was pared by 6 bases and J by 5 bases, with 3 bases between. This chain's CDR3 is CASSIDTQYF. Written as DNA, the CDR3 is TGTGCCAGCAGTATAGATACGCAGTATTTT.

The chain links TRBV19 to TRBJ2-2; a weak D match, TRBD2 (5 bases). The CDR3 has 14 amino acids. Trimming cost V 7 bases and J 1 base, with 10 bases left between them. CDR1 and CDR2 from the germline V gene are LNHDA and SQIVND (reference sequence). The CDR3 DNA reads as TGTGCCAGTAAAACAAGCGGGAACACCGGGGAGCTGTTTTTT. Encoded protein: CASKTSGNTGELFF.